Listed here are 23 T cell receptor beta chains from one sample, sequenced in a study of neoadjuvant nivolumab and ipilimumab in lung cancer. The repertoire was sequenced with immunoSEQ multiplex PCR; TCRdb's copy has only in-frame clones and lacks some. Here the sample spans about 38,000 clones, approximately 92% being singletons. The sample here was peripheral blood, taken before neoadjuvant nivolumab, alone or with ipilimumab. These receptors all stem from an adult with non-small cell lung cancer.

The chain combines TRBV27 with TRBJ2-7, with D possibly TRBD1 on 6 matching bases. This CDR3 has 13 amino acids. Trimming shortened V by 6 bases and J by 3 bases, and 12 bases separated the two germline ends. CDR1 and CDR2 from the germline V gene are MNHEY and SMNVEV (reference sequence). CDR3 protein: CASRVRGHYEQYF. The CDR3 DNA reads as TGTGCCAGCAGGGTCAGGGGACACTACGAGCAGTACTTC.

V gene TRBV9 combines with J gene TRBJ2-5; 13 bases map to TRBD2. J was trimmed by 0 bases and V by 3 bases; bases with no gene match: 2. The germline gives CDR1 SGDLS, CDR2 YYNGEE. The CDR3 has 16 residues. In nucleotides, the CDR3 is TGTGCCAGCAGCGCTGGACTAGCGGGAGACCAAGAGACCCAGTACTTC. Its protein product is CASSAGLAGDQETQYF.

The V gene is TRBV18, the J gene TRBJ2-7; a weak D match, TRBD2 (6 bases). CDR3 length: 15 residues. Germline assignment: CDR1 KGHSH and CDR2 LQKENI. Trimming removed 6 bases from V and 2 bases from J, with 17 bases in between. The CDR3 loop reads CASSSGRTTTYEQYF. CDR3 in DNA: TGTGCCAGCTCCAGTGGTAGGACTACTACCTACGAGCAGTACTTC.

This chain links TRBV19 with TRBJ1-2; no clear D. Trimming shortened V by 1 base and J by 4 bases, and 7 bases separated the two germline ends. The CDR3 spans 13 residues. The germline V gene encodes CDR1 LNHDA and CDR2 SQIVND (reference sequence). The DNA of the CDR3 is TGTGCCAGTAGTATAGGCGGCTTCTATGGCTACACCTTC. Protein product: CASSIGGFYGYTF. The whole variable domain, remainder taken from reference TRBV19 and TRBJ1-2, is DGGITQSPKYLFRKEGQNVTLSCEQNLNHDAMYWYRQDPGQGLRLIYYSQIVNDFQKGDIAEGYSVSREKKESFPLTVTSAQKNPTAFYLCASSIGGFYGYTFGSGTRLTVV.

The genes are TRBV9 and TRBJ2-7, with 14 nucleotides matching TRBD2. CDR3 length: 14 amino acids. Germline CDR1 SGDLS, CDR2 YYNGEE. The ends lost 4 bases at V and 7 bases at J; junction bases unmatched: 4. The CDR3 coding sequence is TGTGCCAGCAGCAGAGGACTAGCGGGAGGTGAGCAGTACTTC. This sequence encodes CASSRGLAGGEQYF. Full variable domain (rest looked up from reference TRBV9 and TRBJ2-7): DSGVTQTPKHLITATGQRVTLRCSPRSGDLSVYWYQQSLDQGLQFLIQYYNGEERAKGNILERFSAQQFPDLHSELNLSSLELGDSALYFCASSRGLAGGEQYFGPGTRLTVT.

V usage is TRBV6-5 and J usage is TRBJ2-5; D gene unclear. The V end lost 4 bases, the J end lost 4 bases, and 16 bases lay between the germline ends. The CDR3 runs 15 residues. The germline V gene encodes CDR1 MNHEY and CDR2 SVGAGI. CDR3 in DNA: TGTGCCAGCAGTTTATGGGGTGGCCCTGCAGAGACCCAGTACTTC. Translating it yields CASSLWGGPAETQYF.

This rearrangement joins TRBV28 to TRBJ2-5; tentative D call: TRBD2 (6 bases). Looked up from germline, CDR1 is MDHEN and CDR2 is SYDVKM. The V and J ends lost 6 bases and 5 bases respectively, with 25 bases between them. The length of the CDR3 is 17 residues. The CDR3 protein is CASSSFPGTLIGETQYF. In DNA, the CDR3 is TGTGCCAGCAGCTCTTTTCCCGGGACTCTCATAGGGGAGACCCAGTACTTC.

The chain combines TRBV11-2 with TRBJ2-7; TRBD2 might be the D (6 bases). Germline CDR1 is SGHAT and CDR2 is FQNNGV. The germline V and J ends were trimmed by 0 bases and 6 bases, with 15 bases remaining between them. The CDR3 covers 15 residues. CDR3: CASSLDRTGAVEQYF. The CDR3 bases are TGTGCCAGCAGCTTAGATCGGACGGGAGCTGTCGAGCAGTACTTC.

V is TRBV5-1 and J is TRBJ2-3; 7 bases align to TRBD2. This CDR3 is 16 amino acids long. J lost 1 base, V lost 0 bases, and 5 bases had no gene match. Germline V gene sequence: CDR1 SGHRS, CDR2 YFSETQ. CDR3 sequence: CASSLGLAARTDTQYF. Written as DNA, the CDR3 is TGCGCCAGCAGCTTGGGGCTAGCGGCACGCACAGATACGCAGTATTTT. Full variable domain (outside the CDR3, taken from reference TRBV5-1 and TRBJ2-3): KAGVTQTPRYLIKTRGQQVTLSCSPISGHRSVSWYQQTPGQGLQFLFEYFSETQRNKGNFPGRFSGRQFSNSRSEMNVSTLELGDSALYLCASSLGLAARTDTQYFGPGTRLTVL.

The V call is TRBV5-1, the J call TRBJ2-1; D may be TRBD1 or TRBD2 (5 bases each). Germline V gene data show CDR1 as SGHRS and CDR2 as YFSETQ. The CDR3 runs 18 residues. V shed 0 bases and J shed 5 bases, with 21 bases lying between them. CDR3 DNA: TGCGCCAGCAGCTTGGCGGGGCCAGCGCAAATTGGCGACAATGAGCAGTTCTTC. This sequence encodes CASSLAGPAQIGDNEQFF.

CDR3 residues: CASSLGRGSNQPQHF. The CDR3 nucleotides read TGTGCCAGCAGCTTAGGCAGGGGGAGCAATCAGCCCCAGCATTTT. This chain uses TRBV7-2 with TRBJ1-5, with 7 bases that match TRBD1. The V gene's germline CDR1 is SGHTA and CDR2 FQGNSA. This CDR3 is built from 15 residues. Germline trimming cut 1 base from V and 1 base from J; bases unmatched to any gene: 1.

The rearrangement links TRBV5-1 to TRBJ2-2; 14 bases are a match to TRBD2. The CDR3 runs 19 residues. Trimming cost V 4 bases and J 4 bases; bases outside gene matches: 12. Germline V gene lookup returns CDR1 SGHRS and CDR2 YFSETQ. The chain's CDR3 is CASSLAPGLAGATTGELFF. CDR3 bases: TGCGCCAGCAGCCTGGCCCCGGGACTAGCGGGAGCGACCACCGGGGAGCTGTTTTTT.

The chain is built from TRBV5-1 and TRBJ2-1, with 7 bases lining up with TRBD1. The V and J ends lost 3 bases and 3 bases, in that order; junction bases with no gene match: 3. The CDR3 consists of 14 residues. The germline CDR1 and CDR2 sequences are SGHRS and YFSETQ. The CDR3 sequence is CASSSRDSYNEQFF. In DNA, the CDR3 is TGCGCCAGCAGCTCCCGGGACAGCTACAATGAGCAGTTCTTC.

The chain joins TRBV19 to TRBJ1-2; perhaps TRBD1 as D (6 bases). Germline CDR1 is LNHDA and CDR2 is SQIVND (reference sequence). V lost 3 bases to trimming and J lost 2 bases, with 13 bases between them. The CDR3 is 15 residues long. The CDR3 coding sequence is TGTGCCAGTAGTATTTGGACAGACAAAAACTATGGCTACACCTTC. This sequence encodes CASSIWTDKNYGYTF.

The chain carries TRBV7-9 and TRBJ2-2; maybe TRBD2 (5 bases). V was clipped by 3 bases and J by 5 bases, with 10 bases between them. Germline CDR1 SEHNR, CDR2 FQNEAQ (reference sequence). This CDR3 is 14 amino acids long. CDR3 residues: CASSFPGSTGELFF. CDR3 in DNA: TGTGCCAGCAGCTTCCCGGGGTCTACCGGGGAGCTGTTTTTT.

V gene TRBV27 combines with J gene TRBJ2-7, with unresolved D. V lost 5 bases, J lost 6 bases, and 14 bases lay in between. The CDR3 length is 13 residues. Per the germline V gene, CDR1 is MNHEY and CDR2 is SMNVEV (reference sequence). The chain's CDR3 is CASSLEAFGEQYF. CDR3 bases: TGTGCCAGCAGTCTAGAAGCATTTGGCGAGCAGTACTTC.

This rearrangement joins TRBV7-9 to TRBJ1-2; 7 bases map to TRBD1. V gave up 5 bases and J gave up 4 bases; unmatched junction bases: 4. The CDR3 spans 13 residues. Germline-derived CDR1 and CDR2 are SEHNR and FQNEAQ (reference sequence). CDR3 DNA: TGTGCCAGCAGCGCCCGGGACAGCTATGGCTACACCTTC. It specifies CASSARDSYGYTF.

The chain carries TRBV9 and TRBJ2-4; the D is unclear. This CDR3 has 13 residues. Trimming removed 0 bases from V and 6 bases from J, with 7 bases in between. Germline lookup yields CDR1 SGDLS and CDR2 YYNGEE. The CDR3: CASSVGLLNIQYF. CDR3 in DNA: TGTGCCAGCAGCGTAGGTCTGCTAAACATTCAGTACTTC.

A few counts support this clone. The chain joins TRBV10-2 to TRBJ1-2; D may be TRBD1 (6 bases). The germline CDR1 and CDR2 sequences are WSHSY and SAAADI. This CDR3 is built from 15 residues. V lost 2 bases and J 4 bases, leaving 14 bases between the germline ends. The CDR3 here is CASSENRVSTYGYTF. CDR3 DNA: TGCGCCAGCAGTGAGAACAGGGTATCGACCTATGGCTACACCTTC.

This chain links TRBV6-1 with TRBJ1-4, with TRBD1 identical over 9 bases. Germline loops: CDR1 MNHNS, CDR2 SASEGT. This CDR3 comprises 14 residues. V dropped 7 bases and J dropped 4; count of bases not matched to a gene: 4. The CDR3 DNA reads TGTGCCAGCAACTTGGACAGGGGTAATGAAAAACTGTTTTTT. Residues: CASNLDRGNEKLFF.

The CDR3 DNA sequence: TGTGCCAGCAGCGCCACGGGACAAATGAACACCGGGGAGCTGTTTTTT. Amino acids: CASSATGQMNTGELFF. V is TRBV9 and J is TRBJ2-2; a weak D match, TRBD1 (6 bases). V dropped 3 bases and J dropped 1 base, with 13 bases sitting between them. The CDR3 has 16 residues. Germline V CDR1 and CDR2: SGDLS, YYNGEE. Looking up the rest from reference TRBV9 and TRBJ2-2 gives the full variable domain: DSGVTQTPKHLITATGQRVTLRCSPRSGDLSVYWYQQSLDQGLQFLIQYYNGEERAKGNILERFSAQQFPDLHSELNLSSLELGDSALYFCASSATGQMNTGELFFGEGSRLTVL.

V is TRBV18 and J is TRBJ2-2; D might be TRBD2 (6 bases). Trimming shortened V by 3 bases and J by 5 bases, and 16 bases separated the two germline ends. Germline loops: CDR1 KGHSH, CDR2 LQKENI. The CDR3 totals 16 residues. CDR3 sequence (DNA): TGTGCCAGCTCACCCTCCGTCGGGACTGTAACCGGGGAGCTGTTTTTT. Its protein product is CASSPSVGTVTGELFF.

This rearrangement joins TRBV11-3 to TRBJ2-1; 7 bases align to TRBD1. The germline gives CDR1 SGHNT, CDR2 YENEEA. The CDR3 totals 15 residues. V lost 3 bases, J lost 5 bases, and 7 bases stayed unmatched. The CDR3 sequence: CASSLAGTEDNEQFF. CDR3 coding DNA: TGTGCCAGCAGCTTGGCCGGGACAGAGGACAATGAGCAGTTCTTC. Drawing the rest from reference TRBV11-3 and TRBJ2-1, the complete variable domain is EAGVVQSPRYKIIEKKQPVAFWCNPISGHNTLYWYLQNLGQGPELLIRYENEEAVDDSQLPKDRFSAERLKGVDSTLKIQPAELGDSAVYLCASSLAGTEDNEQFFGPGTRLTVL.